This TCR beta chain comes out of a study of tumor and adjacent non-tumor tissue in lung cancer. The ends were cut back, 6 bases at V and 1 base at J, with 12 bases in the middle. Germline V gene lookup returns CDR1 DFQATT and CDR2 SNEGSKA (reference sequence). The CDR3 is 13 amino acids. A modified ARM-PCR protocol with three rounds of nested PCR amplified TCRbeta. One entry per CDR3 protein, called by TCRdb with MiXCR from the multiplex PCR reads. The sample includes tens of thousands of distinct CDR3 sequences, more than 60% of them seen just once. This sample's RNA came from whole unsorted tissue. As regards this clonotype: Since no conserved phenylalanine or tryptophan closes the CDR3, a read error is the likely cause.

V is TRBV20-1 and J is TRBJ1-1; D unresolved. Sequences were obtained from lung tumor tissue. This clonotype was sampled from a woman aged 45 to 65 with non-small cell lung cancer. The CDR3 protein is CSAPHLTNTEAFS. As DNA, the CDR3 is TGCAGTGCACCCCATCTCACGAACACTGAAGCTTTCTCT.